The clone carrying this TCR beta chain was recorded many times. Its antigen is not known. Regions amplified from RNA transcripts were the TCR beta CDR3 regions. First-round RT-PCR targeting the TCR CDR3 was performed with the HTBI primer set. TCRdb called the multiplex PCR reads again in MiXCR, with one record for every CDR3 protein. The table lists 390,000 or so distinct CDR3 sequences, roughly 15% of them singletons. This sample was included in a study of T cells in Graves' hyperthyroidism and ophthalmopathy. Study conclusions and caveats: Ophthalmopathy could be told apart from stable hyperthyroidism with a 13 V-J model. Peripheral blood also featured most of the thyroid clonotypes expanded above 0.001.

CDR3 length equals 14 residues. Germline CDR1 MNHEY, CDR2 SVGAGI. Trimming cost V 0 bases and J 0 bases, with 5 bases left between them. The chain is built from TRBV6-5 and TRBJ1-1; D ambiguous. The receptor was derived from a man aged 18 to 29 with Graves' ophthalmopathy. Sample: blood. This chain's CDR3 is CASSYSTVNTEAFF. CDR3 DNA sequence: TGTGCCAGCAGTTACTCGACGGTGAACACTGAAGCTTTCTTT.